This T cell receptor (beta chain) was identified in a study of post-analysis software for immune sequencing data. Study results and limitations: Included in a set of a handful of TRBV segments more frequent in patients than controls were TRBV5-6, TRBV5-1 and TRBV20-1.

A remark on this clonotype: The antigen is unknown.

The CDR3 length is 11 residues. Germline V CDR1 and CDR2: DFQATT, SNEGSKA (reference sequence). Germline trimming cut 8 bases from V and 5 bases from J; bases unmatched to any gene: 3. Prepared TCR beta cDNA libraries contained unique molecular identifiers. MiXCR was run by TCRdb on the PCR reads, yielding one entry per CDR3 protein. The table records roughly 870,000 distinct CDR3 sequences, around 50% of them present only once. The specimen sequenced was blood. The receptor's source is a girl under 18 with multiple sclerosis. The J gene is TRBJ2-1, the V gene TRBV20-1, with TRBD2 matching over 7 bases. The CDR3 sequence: CSSGTHNEQFF. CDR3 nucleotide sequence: TGCAGTAGCGGGACCCACAATGAGCAGTTCTTC.